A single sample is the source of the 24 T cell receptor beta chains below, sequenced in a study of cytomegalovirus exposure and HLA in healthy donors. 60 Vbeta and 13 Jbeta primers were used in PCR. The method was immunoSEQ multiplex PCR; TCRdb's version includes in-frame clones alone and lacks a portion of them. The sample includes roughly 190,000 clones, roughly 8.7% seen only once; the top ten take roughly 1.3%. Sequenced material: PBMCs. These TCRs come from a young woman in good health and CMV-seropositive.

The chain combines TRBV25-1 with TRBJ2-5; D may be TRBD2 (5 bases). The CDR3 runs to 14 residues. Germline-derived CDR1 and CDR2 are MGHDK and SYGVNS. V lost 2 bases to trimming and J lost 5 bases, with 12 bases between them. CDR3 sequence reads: CASSEPRRGETQYF. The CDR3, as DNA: TGTGCCAGCAGTGAACCAAGGCGAGGGGAGACCCAGTACTTC.

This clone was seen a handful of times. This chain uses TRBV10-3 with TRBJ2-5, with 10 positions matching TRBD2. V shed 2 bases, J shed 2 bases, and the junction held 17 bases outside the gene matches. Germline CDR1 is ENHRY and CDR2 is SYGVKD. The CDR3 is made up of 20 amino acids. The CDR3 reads CAISEEASGRGFGSQETQYF. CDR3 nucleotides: TGTGCCATCAGTGAGGAGGCTAGCGGGAGAGGGTTTGGTTCACAAGAGACCCAGTACTTC.

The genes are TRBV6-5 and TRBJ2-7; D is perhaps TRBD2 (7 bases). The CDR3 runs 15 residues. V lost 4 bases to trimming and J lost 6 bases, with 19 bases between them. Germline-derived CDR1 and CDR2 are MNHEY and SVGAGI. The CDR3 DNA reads TGTGCCAGCAGTTGGCAAGGGGGGGGAGTAGGCGAGCAGTACTTC. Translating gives CASSWQGGGVGEQYF.

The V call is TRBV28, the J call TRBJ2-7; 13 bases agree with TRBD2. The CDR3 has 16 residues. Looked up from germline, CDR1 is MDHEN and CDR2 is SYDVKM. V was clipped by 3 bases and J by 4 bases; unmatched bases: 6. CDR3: CASSFREGLAGYEQYF. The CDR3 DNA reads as TGTGCCAGCAGTTTTCGAGAGGGACTAGCGGGATACGAGCAGTACTTC.

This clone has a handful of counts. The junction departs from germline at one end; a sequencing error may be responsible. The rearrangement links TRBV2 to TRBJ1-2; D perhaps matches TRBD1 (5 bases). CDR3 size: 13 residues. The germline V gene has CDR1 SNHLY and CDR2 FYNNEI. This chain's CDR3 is CARSGRGGYGYTF. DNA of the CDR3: TGTGCCAGAAGTGGAAGGGGCGGCTATGGCTACACCTTC. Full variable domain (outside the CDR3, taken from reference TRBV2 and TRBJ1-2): EPEVTQTPSHQVTQMGQEVILRCVPISNHLYFYWYRQILGQKVEFLVSFYNNEISEKSEIFDDQFSVERPDGSNFTLKIRSTKLEDSAMYFCARSGRGGYGYTFGSGTRLTVV.

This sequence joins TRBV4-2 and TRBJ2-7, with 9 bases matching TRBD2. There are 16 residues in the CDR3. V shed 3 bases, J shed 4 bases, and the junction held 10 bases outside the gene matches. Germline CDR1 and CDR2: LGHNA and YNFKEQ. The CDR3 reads CASSHPGASGRYEQYF. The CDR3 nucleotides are TGTGCCAGCAGCCACCCTGGTGCAAGCGGGAGGTACGAGCAGTACTTC.

The CDR3 coding sequence is TGTGCCAGCTCACCCCTCGCGCCTAGAGGGAGTGGGTTTGCGCAGTTCTTC. Translated, it gives CASSPLAPRGSGFAQFF. The chain combines TRBV18 with TRBJ2-1, with D perhaps TRBD2 (5 bases). The CDR3 sequence is 17 residues long. The germline V gene encodes CDR1 KGHSH and CDR2 LQKENI. Trimming took 3 bases from V and 12 from J, leaving 27 bases between them. Full variable domain (outside the CDR3, taken from reference TRBV18 and TRBJ2-1): NAGVMQNPRHLVRRRGQEARLRCSPMKGHSHVYWYRQLPEEGLKFMVYLQKENIIDESGMPKERFSAEFPKEGPSILRIQQVVRGDSAAYFCASSPLAPRGSGFAQFFGPGTRLTVL.

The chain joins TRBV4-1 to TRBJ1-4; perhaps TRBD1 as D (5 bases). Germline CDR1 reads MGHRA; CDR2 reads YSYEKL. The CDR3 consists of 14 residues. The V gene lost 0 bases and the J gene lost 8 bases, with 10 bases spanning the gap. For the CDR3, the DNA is TGCGCCAGCAGCCAAGATGGGAGGGGAGAAAAACTGTTTTTT. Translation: CASSQDGRGEKLFF.

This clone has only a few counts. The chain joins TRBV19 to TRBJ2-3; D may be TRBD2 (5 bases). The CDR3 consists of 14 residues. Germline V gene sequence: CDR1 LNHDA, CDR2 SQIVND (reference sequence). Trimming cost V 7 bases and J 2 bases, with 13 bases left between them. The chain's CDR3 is CASTSRFSTDTQYF. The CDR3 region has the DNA TGTGCCAGTACTAGCAGATTTTCCACAGATACGCAGTATTTT.

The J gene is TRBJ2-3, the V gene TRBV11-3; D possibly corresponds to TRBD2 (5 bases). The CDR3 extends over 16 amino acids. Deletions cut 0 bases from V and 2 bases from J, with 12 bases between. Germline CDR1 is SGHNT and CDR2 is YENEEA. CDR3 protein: CASSLDHTSFTDTQYF. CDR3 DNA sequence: TGTGCCAGCAGCTTAGATCATACTAGTTTCACAGATACGCAGTATTTT.

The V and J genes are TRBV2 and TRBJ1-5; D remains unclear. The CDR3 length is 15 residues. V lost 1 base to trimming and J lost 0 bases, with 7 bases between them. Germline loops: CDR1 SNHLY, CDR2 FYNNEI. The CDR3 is CASSEVVNSNQPQHF. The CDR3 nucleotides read TGTGCCAGCAGTGAAGTAGTGAATAGCAATCAGCCCCAGCATTTT.

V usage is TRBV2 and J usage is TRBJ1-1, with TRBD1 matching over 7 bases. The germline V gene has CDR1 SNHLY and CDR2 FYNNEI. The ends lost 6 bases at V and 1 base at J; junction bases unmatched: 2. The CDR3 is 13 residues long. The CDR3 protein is CASSRTGNTEAFF. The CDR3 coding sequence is TGTGCCAGCAGCCGGACAGGGAACACTGAAGCTTTCTTT. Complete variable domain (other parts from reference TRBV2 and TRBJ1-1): EPEVTQTPSHQVTQMGQEVILRCVPISNHLYFYWYRQILGQKVEFLVSFYNNEISEKSEIFDDQFSVERPDGSNFTLKIRSTKLEDSAMYFCASSRTGNTEAFFGQGTRLTVV.

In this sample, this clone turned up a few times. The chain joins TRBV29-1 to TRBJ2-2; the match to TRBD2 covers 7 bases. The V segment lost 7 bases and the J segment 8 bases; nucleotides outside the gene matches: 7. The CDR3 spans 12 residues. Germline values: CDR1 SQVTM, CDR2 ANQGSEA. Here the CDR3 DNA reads TGCAGCGGGGGGGGACCCCGGGGGGAGCTGTTTTTT. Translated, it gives CSGGGPRGELFF.

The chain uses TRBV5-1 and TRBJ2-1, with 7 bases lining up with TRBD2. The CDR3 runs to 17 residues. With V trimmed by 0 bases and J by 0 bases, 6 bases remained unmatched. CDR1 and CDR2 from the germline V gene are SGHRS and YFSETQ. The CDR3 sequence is CASSLVASGYSYNEQFF. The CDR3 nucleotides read TGCGCCAGCAGCTTGGTGGCTAGCGGATACTCCTACAATGAGCAGTTCTTC.

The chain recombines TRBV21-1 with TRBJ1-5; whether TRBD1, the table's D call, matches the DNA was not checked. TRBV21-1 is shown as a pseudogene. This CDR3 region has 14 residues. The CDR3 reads CASKPGTGNQPQHF. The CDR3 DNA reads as TGTGCCAGCAAACCCGGGACAGGCAATCAGCCCCAGCATTTT.

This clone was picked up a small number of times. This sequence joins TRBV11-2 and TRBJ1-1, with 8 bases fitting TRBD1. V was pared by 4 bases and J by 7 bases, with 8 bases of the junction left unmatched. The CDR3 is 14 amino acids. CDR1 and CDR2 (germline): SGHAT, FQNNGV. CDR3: CASSSTTGAGEAFF. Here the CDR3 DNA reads TGTGCCAGCAGCTCTACGACAGGGGCGGGTGAAGCTTTCTTT.

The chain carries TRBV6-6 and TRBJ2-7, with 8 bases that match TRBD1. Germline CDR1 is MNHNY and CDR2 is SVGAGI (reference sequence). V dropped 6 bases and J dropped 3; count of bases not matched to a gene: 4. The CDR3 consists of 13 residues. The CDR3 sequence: CASSRDRFYEQYF. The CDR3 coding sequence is TGTGCCAGCAGCCGGGACAGGTTCTACGAGCAGTACTTC.

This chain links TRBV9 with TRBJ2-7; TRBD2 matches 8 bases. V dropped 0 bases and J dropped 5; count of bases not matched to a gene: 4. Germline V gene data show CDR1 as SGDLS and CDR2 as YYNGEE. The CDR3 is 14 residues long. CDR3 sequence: CASSVAGGYNEQYF. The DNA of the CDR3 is TGTGCCAGCAGCGTAGCGGGAGGGTACAACGAGCAGTACTTC. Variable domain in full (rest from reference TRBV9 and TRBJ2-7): DSGVTQTPKHLITATGQRVTLRCSPRSGDLSVYWYQQSLDQGLQFLIQYYNGEERAKGNILERFSAQQFPDLHSELNLSSLELGDSALYFCASSVAGGYNEQYFGPGTRLTVT.

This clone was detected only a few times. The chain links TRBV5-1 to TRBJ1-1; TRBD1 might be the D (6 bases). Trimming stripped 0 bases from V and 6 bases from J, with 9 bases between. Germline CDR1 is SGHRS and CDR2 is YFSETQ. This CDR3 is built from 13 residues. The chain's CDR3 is CASSLAGDAEAFF. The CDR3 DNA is TGCGCCAGCAGCTTGGCAGGGGATGCTGAAGCTTTCTTT.

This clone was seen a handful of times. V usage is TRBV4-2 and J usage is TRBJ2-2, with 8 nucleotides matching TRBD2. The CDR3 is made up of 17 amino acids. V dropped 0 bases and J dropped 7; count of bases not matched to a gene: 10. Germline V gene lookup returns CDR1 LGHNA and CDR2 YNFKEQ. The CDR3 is CASSQDNRAGGGGELFF. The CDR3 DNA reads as TGTGCCAGCAGCCAAGATAATCGGGCGGGAGGCGGCGGGGAGCTGTTTTTT.

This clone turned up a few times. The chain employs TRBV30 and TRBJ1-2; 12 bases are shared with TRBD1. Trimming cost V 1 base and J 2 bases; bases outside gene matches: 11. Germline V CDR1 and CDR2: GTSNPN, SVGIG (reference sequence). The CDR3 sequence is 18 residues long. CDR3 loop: CAWSGLPGQGAANYGYTF. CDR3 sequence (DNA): TGTGCCTGGAGTGGGTTACCGGGACAGGGGGCAGCGAACTATGGCTACACCTTC. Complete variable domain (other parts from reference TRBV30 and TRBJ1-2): SQTIHQWPATLVQPVGSPLSLECTVEGTSNPNLYWYRQAAGRGLQLLFYSVGIGQISSEVPQNLSASRPQDRQFILSSKKLLLSDSGFYLCAWSGLPGQGAANYGYTFGSGTRLTVV.

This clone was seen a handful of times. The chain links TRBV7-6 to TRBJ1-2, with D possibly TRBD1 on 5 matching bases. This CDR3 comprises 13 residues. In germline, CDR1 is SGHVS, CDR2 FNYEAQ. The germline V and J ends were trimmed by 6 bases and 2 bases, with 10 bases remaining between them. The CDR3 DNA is TGTGCCAGCAGTCGGGACTTAAACTATGGCTACACCTTC. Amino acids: CASSRDLNYGYTF.

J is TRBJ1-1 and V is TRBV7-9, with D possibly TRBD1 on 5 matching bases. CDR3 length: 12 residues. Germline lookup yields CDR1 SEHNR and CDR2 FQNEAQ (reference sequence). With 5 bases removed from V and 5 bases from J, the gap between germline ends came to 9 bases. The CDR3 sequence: CASSPRGTEAFF. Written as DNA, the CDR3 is TGTGCCAGCAGCCCCCGGGGGACTGAAGCTTTCTTT.

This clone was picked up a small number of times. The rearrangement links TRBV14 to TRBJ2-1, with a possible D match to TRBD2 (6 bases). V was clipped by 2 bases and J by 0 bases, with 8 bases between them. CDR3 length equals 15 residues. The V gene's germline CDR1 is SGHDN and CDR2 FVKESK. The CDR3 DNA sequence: TGTGCCAGCAGCCAAAGGAGGGACTCCTACAATGAGCAGTTCTTC. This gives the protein CASSQRRDSYNEQFF.